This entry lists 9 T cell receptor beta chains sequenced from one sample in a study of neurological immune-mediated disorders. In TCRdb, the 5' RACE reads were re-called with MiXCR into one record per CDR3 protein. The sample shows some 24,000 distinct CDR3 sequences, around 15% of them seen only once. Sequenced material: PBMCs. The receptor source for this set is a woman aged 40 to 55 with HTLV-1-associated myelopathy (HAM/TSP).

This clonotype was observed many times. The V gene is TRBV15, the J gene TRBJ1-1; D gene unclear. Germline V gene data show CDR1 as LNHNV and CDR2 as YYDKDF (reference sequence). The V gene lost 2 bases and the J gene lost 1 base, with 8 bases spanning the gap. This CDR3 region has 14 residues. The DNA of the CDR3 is TGTGCCACCAGCAGAACAGATCAGAACACTGAAGCTTTCTTT. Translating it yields CATSRTDQNTEAFF.

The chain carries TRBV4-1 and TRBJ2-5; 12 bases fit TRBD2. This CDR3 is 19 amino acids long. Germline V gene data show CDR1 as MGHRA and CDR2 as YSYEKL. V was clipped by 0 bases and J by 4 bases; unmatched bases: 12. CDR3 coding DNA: TGCGCCAGCAGCCAAGATGAGACTAGCGGGGGACAGGGGATAGAGACCCAGTACTTC. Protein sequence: CASSQDETSGGQGIETQYF.

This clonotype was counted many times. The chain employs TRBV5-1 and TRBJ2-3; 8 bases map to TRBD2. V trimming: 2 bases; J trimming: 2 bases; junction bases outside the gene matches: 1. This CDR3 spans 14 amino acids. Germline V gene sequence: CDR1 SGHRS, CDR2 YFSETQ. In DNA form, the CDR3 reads TGCGCCAGCAGCTTCGGGGGGGTCACAGATACGCAGTATTTT. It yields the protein CASSFGGVTDTQYF.

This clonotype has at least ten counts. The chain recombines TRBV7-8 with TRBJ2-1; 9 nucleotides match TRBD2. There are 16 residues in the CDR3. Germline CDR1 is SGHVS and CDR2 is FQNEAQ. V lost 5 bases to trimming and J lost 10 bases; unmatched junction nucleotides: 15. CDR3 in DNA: TGTGCCAGCAGCCTCCTGGCGGGCGGGGGGGCCCGGGAGCAGTTCTTC. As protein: CASSLLAGGGAREQFF.

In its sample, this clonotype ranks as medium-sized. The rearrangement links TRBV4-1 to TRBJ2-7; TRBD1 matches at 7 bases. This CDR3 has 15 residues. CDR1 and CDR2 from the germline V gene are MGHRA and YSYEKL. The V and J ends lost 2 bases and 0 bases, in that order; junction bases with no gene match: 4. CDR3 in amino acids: CASSQPGTASYEQYF. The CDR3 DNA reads TGCGCCAGCAGCCAACCCGGGACAGCCTCCTACGAGCAGTACTTC.

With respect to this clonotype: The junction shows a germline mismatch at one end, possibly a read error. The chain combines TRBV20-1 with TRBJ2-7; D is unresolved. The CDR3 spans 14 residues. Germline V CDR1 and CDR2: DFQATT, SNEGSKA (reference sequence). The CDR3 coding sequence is TGCAGTGCTTGGGCCGGATGGGCTGGGAACGAGAAGTACTTT. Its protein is CSAWAGWAGNEKYF.

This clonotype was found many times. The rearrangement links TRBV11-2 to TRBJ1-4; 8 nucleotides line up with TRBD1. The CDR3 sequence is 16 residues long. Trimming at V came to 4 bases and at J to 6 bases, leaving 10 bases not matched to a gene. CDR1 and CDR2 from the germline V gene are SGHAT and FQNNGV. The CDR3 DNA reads TGTGCCAGCAGCTGGGGCGACAGGGGTGGGGATGAAAAACTGTTTTTT. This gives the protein CASSWGDRGGDEKLFF.

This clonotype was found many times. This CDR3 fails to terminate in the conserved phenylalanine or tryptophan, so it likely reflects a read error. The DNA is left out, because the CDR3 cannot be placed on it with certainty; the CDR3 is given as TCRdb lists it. CDR3 residues: CASSLATGP. The J gene is TRBJ1-2, the V gene TRBV5-1; the table names TRBD1, a call not compared with the DNA. The CDR3 sequence runs 9 residues, both termini included. CDR1 is SGHRS and CDR2 is YFSETQ in the germline V gene.

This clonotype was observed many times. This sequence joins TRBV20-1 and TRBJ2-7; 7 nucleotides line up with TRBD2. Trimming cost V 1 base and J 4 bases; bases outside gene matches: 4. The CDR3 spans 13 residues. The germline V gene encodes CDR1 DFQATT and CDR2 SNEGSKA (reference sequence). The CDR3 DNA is TGCAGTGCTAGAGGGGGGGGAAATTACGAGCAGTACTTC. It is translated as CSARGGGNYEQYF.